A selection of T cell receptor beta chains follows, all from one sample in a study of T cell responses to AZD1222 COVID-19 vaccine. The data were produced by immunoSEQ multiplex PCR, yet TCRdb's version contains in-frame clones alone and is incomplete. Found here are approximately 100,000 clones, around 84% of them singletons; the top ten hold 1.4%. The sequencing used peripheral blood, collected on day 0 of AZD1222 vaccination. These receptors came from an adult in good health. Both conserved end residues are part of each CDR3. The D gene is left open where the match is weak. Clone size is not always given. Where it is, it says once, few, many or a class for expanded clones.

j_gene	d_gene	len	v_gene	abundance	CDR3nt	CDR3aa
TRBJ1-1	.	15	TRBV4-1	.	TGCGCCAGCAGCCAGTACTATGGGGGGCTCGCTGAAGCTTTCTTT	CASSQYYGGLAEAFF
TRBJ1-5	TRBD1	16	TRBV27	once	TGTGCCAGCAGTTTCACGACAGGGGGCGGCAATCAGCCCCAGCATTTT	CASSFTTGGGNQPQHF
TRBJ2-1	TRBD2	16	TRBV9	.	TGTGCCAGCAGCCCACTCCGAGGTAGCGGGAGGAATGAGCAGTTCTTC	CASSPLRGSGRNEQFF
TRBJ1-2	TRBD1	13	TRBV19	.	TGTGCCAGTGGGGGACAGCCTGGCTATGGCTACACCTTC	CASGGQPGYGYTF
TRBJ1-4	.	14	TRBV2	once	TGTGCCAGCAGTCCCAGGGACCTTAATGAAAAACTGTTTTTT	CASSPRDLNEKLFF
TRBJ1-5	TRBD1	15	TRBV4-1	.	TGCGCCAGCAGCCCGGGGACAGGGGAGGATCAGCCCCAGCATTTT	CASSPGTGEDQPQHF
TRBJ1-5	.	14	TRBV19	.	TGTGCCAGTAGTATGACGCAGGGTGATCAGCCCCAGCATTTT	CASSMTQGDQPQHF
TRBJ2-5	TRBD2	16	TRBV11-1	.	TGTGCCAGCAGCGTCCCTCGTAGCGGGAGTACCCAGACCCAGTACTTC	CASSVPRSGSTQTQYF
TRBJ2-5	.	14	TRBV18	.	TGTGCCAGCTCACCACCCCTCGGCCAAGAGACCCAGTACTTC	CASSPPLGQETQYF
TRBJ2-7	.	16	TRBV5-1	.	TGCGCCAGCAGCTGGGAGCGAGGGGGGGCACCCTACGAGCAGTACTTC	CASSWERGGAPYEQYF
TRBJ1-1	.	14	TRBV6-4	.	TGTGCCAGCAGTATTCAGGCCGGGGGGTTCGAAGCTTTCTTT	CASSIQAGGFEAFF
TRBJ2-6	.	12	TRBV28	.	TGTGCCAGCAGTACTGGGGCCAACGTCCTGACTTTC	CASSTGANVLTF
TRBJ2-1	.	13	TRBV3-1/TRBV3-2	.	TGTGCCAGCAGCCAAGAGCTAGCGCAGGAGCAGTTCTTC	CASSQELAQEQFF
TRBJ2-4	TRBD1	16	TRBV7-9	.	TGTGCCAGCAGCTTAGCCACCGGACAGGACGGAAACATTCAGTACTTC	CASSLATGQDGNIQYF
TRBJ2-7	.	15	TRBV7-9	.	TGTGCCAGCAGCTCCCCCACTTCGAGGGGAGACGAGCAGTACTTC	CASSSPTSRGDEQYF
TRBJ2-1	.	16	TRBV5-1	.	TGCGCCAGCAGCGGGACATTCGGGATTAGGGCCAATGAGCAGTTCTTC	CASSGTFGIRANEQFF
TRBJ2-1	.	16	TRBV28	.	TGTGCCAGCAGTTTATGGGAGGGGGGGCGCGACAATGAGCAGTTCTTC	CASSLWEGGRDNEQFF
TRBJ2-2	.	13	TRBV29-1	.	TGCAGCGCTAGCACAATGGACACCGGGGAGCTGTTTTTT	CSASTMDTGELFF
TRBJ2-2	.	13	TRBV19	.	TGTGCCAGTAGTATTCGGGGACCCGGGGAGCTGTTTTTT	CASSIRGPGELFF
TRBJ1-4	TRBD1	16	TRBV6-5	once	TGTGCCAGCAGTTACTCCTACAGGGGGCGAGGTGAAAAACTGTTTTTT	CASSYSYRGRGEKLFF
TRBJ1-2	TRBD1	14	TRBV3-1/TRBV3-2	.	TGTGCCAGCAGGCCCACAGGGGTGGACTATGGCTACACCTTC	CASRPTGVDYGYTF
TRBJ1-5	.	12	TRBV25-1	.	TGTGCCAGCAGTGAATCTAGTCAGCCCCAGCATTTT	CASSESSQPQHF
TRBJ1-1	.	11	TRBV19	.	TGTGCCATACAGGGGAACACTGAAGCTTTCTTT	CAIQGNTEAFF
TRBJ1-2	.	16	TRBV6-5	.	TGTGCCAGCAGTTACTTCTCTGGGGCAACCAACTATGGCTACACCTTC	CASSYFSGATNYGYTF
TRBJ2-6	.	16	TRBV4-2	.	TGTGCCAGCAGCCTGGCTACTAGCTCTGGGGCCAACGTCCTGACTTTC	CASSLATSSGANVLTF
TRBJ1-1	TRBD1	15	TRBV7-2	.	TGTGCCAGCAGCCCAGGGACAGGGGGCCTCACTGAAGCTTTCTTT	CASSPGTGGLTEAFF
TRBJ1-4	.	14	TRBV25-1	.	TGTGCCAGCAGGAAGGAGAGGGTAGGTGAAAAACTGTTTTTT	CASRKERVGEKLFF
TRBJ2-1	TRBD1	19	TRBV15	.	TGTGCCACCAGCAGAGATCTCGCAGGACAGGGGGGATTCTACAATGAGCAGTTCTTC	CATSRDLAGQGGFYNEQFF
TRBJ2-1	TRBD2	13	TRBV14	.	TGTGCCAGCAGCTTGGGACTAGCAAATGAGCAGTTCTTC	CASSLGLANEQFF
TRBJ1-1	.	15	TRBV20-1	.	TGCAGTGCTAGTGCGGTACCGGGCAGGGACACTGAAGCTTTCTTT	CSASAVPGRDTEAFF
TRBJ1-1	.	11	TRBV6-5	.	TGTGCCAGCAGGAGGGGGATAGAAGCTTTCTTT	CASRRGIEAFF